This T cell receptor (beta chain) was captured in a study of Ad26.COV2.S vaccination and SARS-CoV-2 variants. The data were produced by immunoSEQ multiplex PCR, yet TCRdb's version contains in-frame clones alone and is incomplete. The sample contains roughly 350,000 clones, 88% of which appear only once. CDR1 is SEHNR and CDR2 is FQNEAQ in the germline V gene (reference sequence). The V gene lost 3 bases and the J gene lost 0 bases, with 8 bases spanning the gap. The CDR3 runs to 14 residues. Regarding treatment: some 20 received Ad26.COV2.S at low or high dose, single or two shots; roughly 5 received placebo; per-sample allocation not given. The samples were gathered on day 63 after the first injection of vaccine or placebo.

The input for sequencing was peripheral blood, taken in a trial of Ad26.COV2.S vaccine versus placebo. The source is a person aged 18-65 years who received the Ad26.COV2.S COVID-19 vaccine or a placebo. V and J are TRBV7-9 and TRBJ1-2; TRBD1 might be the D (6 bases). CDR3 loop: CASSLGQANYGYTF. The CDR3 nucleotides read TGTGCCAGCAGCTTGGGACAAGCTAACTATGGCTACACCTTC.